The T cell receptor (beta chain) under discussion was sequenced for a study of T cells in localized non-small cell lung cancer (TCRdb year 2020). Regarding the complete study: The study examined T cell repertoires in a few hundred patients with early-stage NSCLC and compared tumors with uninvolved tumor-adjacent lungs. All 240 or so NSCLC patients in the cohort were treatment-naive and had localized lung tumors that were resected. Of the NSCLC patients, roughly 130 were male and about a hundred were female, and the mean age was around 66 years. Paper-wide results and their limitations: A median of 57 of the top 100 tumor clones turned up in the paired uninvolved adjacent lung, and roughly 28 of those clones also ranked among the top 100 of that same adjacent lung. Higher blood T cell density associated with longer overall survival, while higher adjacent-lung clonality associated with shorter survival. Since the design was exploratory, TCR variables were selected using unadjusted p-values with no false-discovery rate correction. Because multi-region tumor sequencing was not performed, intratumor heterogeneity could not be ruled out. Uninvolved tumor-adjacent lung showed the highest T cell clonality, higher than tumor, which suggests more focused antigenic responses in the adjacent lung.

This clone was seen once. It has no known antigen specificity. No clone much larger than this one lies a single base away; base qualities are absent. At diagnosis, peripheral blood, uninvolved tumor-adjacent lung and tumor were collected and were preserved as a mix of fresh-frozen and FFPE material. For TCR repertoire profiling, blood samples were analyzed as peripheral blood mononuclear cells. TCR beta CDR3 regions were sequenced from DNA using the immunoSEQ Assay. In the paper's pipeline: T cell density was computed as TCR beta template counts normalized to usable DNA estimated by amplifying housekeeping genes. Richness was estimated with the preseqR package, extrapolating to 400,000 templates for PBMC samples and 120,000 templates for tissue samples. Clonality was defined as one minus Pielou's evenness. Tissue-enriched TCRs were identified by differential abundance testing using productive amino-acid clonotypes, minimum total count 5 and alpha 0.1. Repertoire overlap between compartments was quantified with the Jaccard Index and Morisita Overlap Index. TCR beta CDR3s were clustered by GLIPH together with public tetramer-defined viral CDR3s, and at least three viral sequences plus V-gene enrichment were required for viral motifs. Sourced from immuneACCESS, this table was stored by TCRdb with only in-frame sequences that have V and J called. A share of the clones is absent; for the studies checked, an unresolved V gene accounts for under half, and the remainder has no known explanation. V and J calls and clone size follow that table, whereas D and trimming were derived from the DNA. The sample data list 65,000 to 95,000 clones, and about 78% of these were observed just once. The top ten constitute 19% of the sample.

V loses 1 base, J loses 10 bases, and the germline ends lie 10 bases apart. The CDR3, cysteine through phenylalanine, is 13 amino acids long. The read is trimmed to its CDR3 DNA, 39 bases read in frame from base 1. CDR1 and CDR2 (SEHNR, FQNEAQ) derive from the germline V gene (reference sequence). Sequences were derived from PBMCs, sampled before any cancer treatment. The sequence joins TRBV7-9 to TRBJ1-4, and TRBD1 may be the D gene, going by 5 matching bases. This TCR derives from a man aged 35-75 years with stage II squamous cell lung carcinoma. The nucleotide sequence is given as TGTGCCAGCAGCTTAGTGACAGAGGGAAAACTGTTTTTT. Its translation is CASSLVTEGKLFF. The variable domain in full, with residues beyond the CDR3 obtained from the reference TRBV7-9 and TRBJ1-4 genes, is DTGVSQNPRHKITKRGQNVTFRCDPISEHNRLYWYRQTLGQGPEFLTYFQNEAQLEKSRLLSDRFSAERPKGSFSTLEIQRTEQGDSAMYLCASSLVTEGKLFFGSGTQLSVL.